This T cell receptor (beta chain) was captured by sequencing in a study of T cell repertoires in cytomegalovirus infection. About the research overall: Public TCR beta signatures provided an indication of both CMV infection and a matching HLA type. Findings of the study overall: The ex vivo response was dominated by HLA-C-restricted CMV-specific TCR beta clonotypes. The study identified carriers of CMV plus the relevant HLA from cumulative public TCR beta family frequency.

TCRdb re-called the reads through MiXCR, storing one row per CDR3 protein. The sample includes approximately 130,000 distinct CDR3 sequences, under 30% seen only once; the top ten take about 37%. Comment on this clonotype: What it binds is unknown.

V gave up 0 bases and J gave up 4 bases; unmatched junction bases: 5. CDR1 is LGHNA, CDR2 YSLEER, per germline. The CDR3 is 16 residues long. The specimen was PBMCs, sequenced either directly or after in vitro stimulation (not recorded which). This chain links TRBV4-3 with TRBJ2-2; the match to TRBD1 covers 7 bases. The receptor's source is a human donor in good health (CMV status not recorded). Some clones in this sample may be carry-over from other donors' samples. The chain's CDR3 is CASSQEVGQSTGELFF. Here the CDR3 DNA reads TGCGCCAGCAGCCAAGAAGTGGGACAGAGCACCGGGGAGCTGTTTTTT.